Listed below are T cell receptor beta chains from one sample, sequenced in a study of post-analysis software for immune sequencing data. TCRdb re-called the PCR reads through MiXCR, storing one row per CDR3 protein. In the table there are roughly 800,000 distinct CDR3 sequences, approximately 44% of which are singletons. Sequencing was performed on blood. The origin of the receptors is a girl under 18 with multiple sclerosis. Both conserved end residues are part of each CDR3. A D gene is named only where the DNA matches it firmly. Only some rows state a clone size, as once, few, many or a class for expanded clones.

V	D	length	size	J	DNA	CDR3
TRBV29-1	NA	16	few	TRBJ2-1	TGCAGCGTTGGGGTTCTGACGGGGGCGCGTTTTAATGAGCAGTTCTTC	CSVGVLTGARFNEQFF
TRBV20-1	TRBD1	13	NA	TRBJ2-7	TGCAGTGCGGGAGACGACAGGGGAAGCGAGCAGTACTTC	CSAGDDRGSEQYF
TRBV30	NA	14	NA	TRBJ2-2	TGTGCCTGGACCCGGGCGAGGCAGACCGGGGAGCTGTTTTTT	CAWTRARQTGELFF
TRBV20-1	NA	13	few	TRBJ1-4	TGCAGTGCTAGAATGCATGTTAATGAAAAACTGTTTTTT	CSARMHVNEKLFF
TRBV20-1	TRBD2	14	NA	TRBJ2-5	TGCAGTGCTAGAGATCAGCGGGAAAGAGAGACCCAGTACTTC	CSARDQRERETQYF
TRBV12-3/TRBV12-4	NA	15	NA	TRBJ2-2	TGTGCCAGCACAACGACTTGGGGGTTGGCCGGGGAGCTGTTTTTT	CASTTTWGLAGELFF
TRBV7-8	NA	18	few	TRBJ1-1	TGTGCCAGCAGCCCTTCCCGGGCGAGGGGAGGAGCGAACACTGAAGCTTTCTTT	CASSPSRARGGANTEAFF
TRBV28	TRBD1	16	NA	TRBJ1-5	TGTGCCAGCAGTTTTAGTAGACAGGGGAGTAATCAGCCCCAGCATTTT	CASSFSRQGSNQPQHF
TRBV7-9	NA	18	NA	TRBJ2-2	TGTGCCAGCAGCTCTTGGGTAGGCCCAGTGTCGAACACCGGGGAGCTGTTTTTT	CASSSWVGPVSNTGELFF
TRBV2	NA	12	once	TRBJ1-2	TGTGCCAGCAGGAGGGGAGGCTATGGCTACACCTTC	CASRRGGYGYTF
TRBV29-1	TRBD2	13	NA	TRBJ2-7	TGCAGCGTCGGTAGCGGGAGCTTTTTCGAGCAGTACTTC	CSVGSGSFFEQYF
TRBV6-6	NA	14	many	TRBJ2-6	TGTGCCATCAAGAGGGGATCTGGGGCCAACGTCCTGACTTTC	CAIKRGSGANVLTF
TRBV29-1	TRBD2	13	NA	TRBJ2-1	TGCAGCGTTAGGGGACTAGCGGACAATGAGCAGTTCTTC	CSVRGLADNEQFF
TRBV11-3	NA	13	NA	TRBJ1-1	TGTGCCAGCAGCGAGGCAGTGAACACTGAAGCTTTCTTT	CASSEAVNTEAFF
TRBV7-9	TRBD2	19	few	TRBJ2-5	TGTGCCAGCAGCCCCCTGGAGAGCGGGAGAACCTCCCACCAAGAGACCCAGTACTTC	CASSPLESGRTSHQETQYF
TRBV13	NA	15	NA	TRBJ2-5	TGTGCCAGCAGCTCGGGGATAACTTCCCAAGAGACCCAGTACTTC	CASSSGITSQETQYF
TRBV5-1	NA	15	NA	TRBJ1-5	TGCGCCAGCAGCTTGGACGGATATAGCAATCAGCCCCAGCATTTT	CASSLDGYSNQPQHF
TRBV4-3	TRBD2	14	NA	TRBJ2-1	TGCGCCAGCAGCCAAGAGGCTAGCGGGCATGAGCAGTTCTTC	CASSQEASGHEQFF
TRBV6-5	NA	15	NA	TRBJ1-1	TGTGCCAGCAGTTCCCAGGGCTCCTGGGACACTGAAGCTTTCTTT	CASSSQGSWDTEAFF
TRBV4-3	NA	17	NA	TRBJ2-2	TGCGCCAGCAGCCCTTTCCCTGCAGCCCCGAACACCGGGGAGCTGTTTTTT	CASSPFPAAPNTGELFF
TRBV29-1	TRBD1	15	NA	TRBJ2-3	TGCAGCCCGGGCCACGGGACAGTCAGCACAGGTACGCAGTATTTT	CSPGHGTVSTGTQYF
TRBV27	NA	14	NA	TRBJ2-7	TGTGCCAGCAGTTTACAACAGGGTAGCCACGAGCAGTACTTC	CASSLQQGSHEQYF
TRBV7-9	TRBD1	15	few	TRBJ2-3	TGTGCCAGCACCTCGGGACAGGGGTTCGCAGATACGCAGTATTTT	CASTSGQGFADTQYF
TRBV7-2	TRBD2	18	NA	TRBJ2-3	TGTGCCAGCAGCTCCGGGACTAGCGGGGGGGCTTTCACAGATACGCAGTATTTT	CASSSGTSGGAFTDTQYF
TRBV7-8	TRBD2	18	NA	TRBJ2-3	TGTGCCAGCAGCTTAAGGCTAGCGGGAGGGACTAGCACAGATACGCAGTATTTT	CASSLRLAGGTSTDTQYF
TRBV7-8	NA	15	NA	TRBJ2-3	TGTGCCAGCAGCTTATCCGGGGGCATCGCAGATACGCAGTATTTT	CASSLSGGIADTQYF
TRBV15	NA	15	few	TRBJ2-7	TGTGCCACCGGAGCCCAGGGAAAGGTCTCCTACGAGCAGTACTTC	CATGAQGKVSYEQYF
TRBV15	NA	13	NA	TRBJ2-5	TGTGCCACCAGCAGAATAGGGGGTAAGACCCAGTACTTC	CATSRIGGKTQYF
TRBV29-1	NA	13	NA	TRBJ2-7	TGCAGCGTTGGAGGGGGTGTAACCTACGAGCAGTACTTC	CSVGGGVTYEQYF
TRBV6-5	NA	16	NA	TRBJ2-7	TGTGCCAGCAGTTACTCGAAGGCCCGGGGCTCCTACGAGCAGTACTTC	CASSYSKARGSYEQYF
TRBV4-1	NA	14	NA	TRBJ2-3	TGCGCCAGCAGCCGCAAAGAAAGCCGGGATACGCAGTATTTT	CASSRKESRDTQYF
TRBV6-5	TRBD2	15	few	TRBJ2-1	TGTGCCAGCAGTAGACGGACTAGCTGGGTGAATGAGCAGTTCTTC	CASSRRTSWVNEQFF
TRBV3-1	NA	13	once	TRBJ2-7	TGTGCCAGCAGCCAATACGAGGGCCGCGAGCAGTACTTC	CASSQYEGREQYF
TRBV6-6	NA	10	NA	TRBJ1-5	TGTGCCAGCAACCTTCAGCCCCAGCATTTT	CASNLQPQHF
TRBV13	TRBD1	16	once	TRBJ2-5	TGTGCCAGCAGCCCCCGGACAGGGGATCCCCAGGAGACCCAGTACTTC	CASSPRTGDPQETQYF
TRBV7-2	NA	12	NA	TRBJ2-5	TGTGCCAGCAGGCCTGGGGGCGAGACCCAGTACTTC	CASRPGGETQYF
TRBV29-1	TRBD1	13	many	TRBJ2-6	TGCAGCGTACAGGGGCCTGGGGCCAACGTCCTGACTTTC	CSVQGPGANVLTF
TRBV20-1	NA	10	NA	TRBJ2-7	TGCAGTGCTAGAGCGGGCGAGCAGTACTTC	CSARAGEQYF
TRBV27	NA	14	NA	TRBJ2-5	TGTGCCAGCAGTTTACGGGCAGGGTGGGAGACCCAGTACTTC	CASSLRAGWETQYF
TRBV14	NA	13	NA	TRBJ2-5	TGTGCCAGCAGCCAAGCGGGAGACGAGACCCAGTACTTC	CASSQAGDETQYF
TRBV4-3	TRBD2	16	NA	TRBJ2-7	TGCGCCAGCAGCCGAGGTAGCGGGAGTGGCAACTACGAGCAGTACTTC	CASSRGSGSGNYEQYF
TRBV18	NA	15	NA	TRBJ2-5	TGTGCCAGCTCACCCTTGACCCAGGGCGGAGAGACCCAGTACTTC	CASSPLTQGGETQYF
TRBV12-3/TRBV12-4	TRBD1	17	NA	TRBJ1-4	TGTGCCAGCAGAGGATCCCGGGACAGGGAGGGTCGTGAAAAACTGTTTTTT	CASRGSRDREGREKLFF
TRBV30	NA	16	NA	TRBJ1-1	TGTGCCTGGAGTCTCCGTGGGGTGGATTTGAACACTGAAGCTTTCTTT	CAWSLRGVDLNTEAFF
TRBV7-6	NA	14	few	TRBJ2-1	TGTGCCAGCAGCGCACGGACCGGCAGGGATGAGCAGTTCTTC	CASSARTGRDEQFF
TRBV10-2	TRBD1	15	few	TRBJ2-7	TGCGCCAGCAGTGGGGACAGGGGTCCATCCTACGAGCAGTACTTC	CASSGDRGPSYEQYF
TRBV20-1	NA	13	NA	TRBJ2-1	TGCAGTGCTACTGGCGGGACATACAATGAGCAGTTCTTC	CSATGGTYNEQFF
TRBV6-2/TRBV6-3	NA	11	few	TRBJ2-7	TGTGCCAGCAGCCATACCTACGAGCAGTACTTC	CASSHTYEQYF
TRBV12-3/TRBV12-4	TRBD1	17	NA	TRBJ1-2	TGTGCCAGCAGTTTCTCGGTAACAGGGGGCGTTCGCTATGGCTACACCTTC	CASSFSVTGGVRYGYTF
TRBV10-2	TRBD2	15	NA	TRBJ2-7	TGCGCCAGCAGTGAGGTAGCTAGCGGCCCCTACGAGCAGTACTTC	CASSEVASGPYEQYF
TRBV7-6	TRBD2	15	NA	TRBJ2-7	TGTGCCAGCAGCTTGAATTCGGGACTAGCGAACGAGCAGTACTTC	CASSLNSGLANEQYF
TRBV9	TRBD1	14	NA	TRBJ1-3	TGTGCCAGCAGCCCGGGACAGGATGGAAACACCATATATTTT	CASSPGQDGNTIYF
TRBV27	NA	14	NA	TRBJ1-5	TGTGCCAGCAGTTCCAGGTCCTACAATCAGCCCCAGCATTTT	CASSSRSYNQPQHF
TRBV25-1	TRBD2	17	NA	TRBJ2-1	TGTGCCAGCAGTGAAGGACTAGCGGGAGAGGGAGGGTATGAGCAGTTCTTC	CASSEGLAGEGGYEQFF
TRBV12-3/TRBV12-4	NA	13	NA	TRBJ1-2	TGTGCCAGCAGTTTAAGTGACTTTTTTAACTACACCTTC	CASSLSDFFNYTF
TRBV12-3/TRBV12-4	NA	15	NA	TRBJ2-3	TGTGCCAGCAGTTTTCGGAGGCCTCCTACAGATACGCAGTATTTT	CASSFRRPPTDTQYF